The 32 T cell receptor beta chains below all came from one sample that was sequenced in a study of cytomegalovirus exposure and HLA in healthy donors. The PCR used 60 Vbeta and 13 Jbeta primers. The table came from immunoSEQ multiplex PCR; TCRdb's copy has only in-frame clones and leaves some out. The data hold 100,000 to 150,000 clones, with about 64% observed a single time. Sequencing input: PBMCs. Receptor source: a woman aged 35 to 49 in good health and CMV-seronegative.

In its sample, this clone was seen a few times. The chain employs TRBV2 and TRBJ1-2; possible D gene TRBD1, 6 bases. With 5 bases removed from V and 2 bases from J, the gap between germline ends came to 12 bases. There are 14 residues in the CDR3. Germline CDR1 and CDR2: SNHLY and FYNNEI. CDR3 nucleotides: TGTGCCAGCAGTCCGGGTACAGGGAACTATGGCTACACCTTC. Its translation: CASSPGTGNYGYTF.

The chain joins TRBV29-1 to TRBJ1-1, with 8 bases matching TRBD1. CDR1 SQVTM and CDR2 ANQGSEA come from the germline V gene. With 6 bases clipped from V and 2 bases from J, the junction kept 11 bases outside the gene matches. The CDR3 runs to 15 residues. The CDR3 bases are TGCAGCGTCCGGACAGGGTCTTCAGAAAACACTGAAGCTTTCTTT. Translation: CSVRTGSSENTEAFF. Full variable domain (remainder filled in from reference TRBV29-1 and TRBJ1-1): SAVISQKPSRDICQRGTSLTIQCQVDSQVTMMFWYRQQPGQSLTLIATANQGSEATYESGFVIDKFPISRPNLTFSTLTVSNMSPEDSSIYLCSVRTGSSENTEAFFGQGTRLTVV.

This clone appeared a single time. The rearrangement joins TRBV18 to TRBJ2-3; 7 bases line up with TRBD1. V dropped 2 bases and J dropped 0; count of bases not matched to a gene: 2. Germline-derived CDR1 and CDR2 are KGHSH and LQKENI. CDR3 length: 15 amino acids. CDR3 residues: CASSPGTASTDTQYF. The CDR3 bases are TGTGCCAGCTCACCAGGGACAGCTAGCACAGATACGCAGTATTTT.

This clone was observed a handful of times. The chain joins TRBV27 to TRBJ1-6; 7 nucleotides align to TRBD1. Unmatched junction bases numbered 5, after V lost 4 bases and J lost 8 bases. Germline lookup yields CDR1 MNHEY and CDR2 SMNVEV (reference sequence). The CDR3 totals 14 residues. The CDR3: CASSSGGRDSPLHF. CDR3 sequence (DNA): TGTGCCAGCAGTTCAGGGGGACGGGATTCACCCCTCCACTTT.

A single count supports this clone. V usage is TRBV18 and J usage is TRBJ2-3; D remains unclear. CDR3 length: 15 residues. Germline assignment: CDR1 KGHSH and CDR2 LQKENI. V was trimmed by 3 bases and J by 0 bases, leaving 10 bases between them. CDR3 sequence reads: CASSPAGPSTDTQYF. As DNA, the CDR3 is TGTGCCAGCTCACCCGCAGGTCCCAGCACAGATACGCAGTATTTT.

The rearrangement links TRBV29-1 to TRBJ2-7, with D maybe TRBD2 (6 bases). This CDR3 is built from 13 residues. The germline V and J ends were trimmed by 5 bases and 1 base, with 12 bases remaining between them. Germline V gene data show CDR1 as SQVTM and CDR2 as ANQGSEA. The CDR3 reads CSVSGAGSYEQYF. CDR3 nucleotides: TGCAGCGTTAGTGGGGCGGGGTCCTACGAGCAGTACTTC.

This chain connects TRBV4-1 to TRBJ1-2, with 8 positions matching TRBD1. From germline, CDR1 is MGHRA and CDR2 YSYEKL. There are 17 residues in the CDR3. J lost 4 bases, V lost 1 base, and 11 bases had no gene match. The CDR3 coding sequence is TGCGCCAGCAGCCAAGCTGTAACGACAGGGACAGGCTATGGCTACACCTTC. This translates into CASSQAVTTGTGYGYTF.

The V and J genes are TRBV5-6 and TRBJ2-3; TRBD1 matches 7 bases. V was clipped by 4 bases and J by 0 bases; unmatched bases: 8. Germline lookup yields CDR1 SGHDT and CDR2 YYEEEE. The CDR3 has 16 amino acids. The CDR3 DNA reads as TGTGCCAGCAGCACCCTACAGGGGCCAAGCACAGATACGCAGTATTTT. Residues: CASSTLQGPSTDTQYF.

In its sample, this clone was seen a few times. V usage is TRBV7-8 and J usage is TRBJ2-3, with TRBD2 matching over 11 bases. The CDR3 has 17 residues. Germline lookup yields CDR1 SGHVS and CDR2 FQNEAQ. Trimming at V came to 4 bases and at J to 7 bases, leaving 13 bases not matched to a gene. CDR3 residues: CASSSLTSGVAVNTQYF. In DNA, the CDR3 is TGTGCCAGCAGCTCCTTGACTAGCGGGGTGGCGGTAAATACGCAGTATTTT. Variable domain in full (rest from reference TRBV7-8 and TRBJ2-3): GAGVSQSPRYKVAKRGQDVALRCDPISGHVSLFWYQQALGQGPEFLTYFQNEAQLDKSGLPSDRFFAERPEGSVSTLKIQRTQQEDSAVYLCASSSLTSGVAVNTQYFGPGTRLTVL.

The J gene is TRBJ1-1, the V gene TRBV18; possible D gene TRBD1, 6 bases. CDR1 is KGHSH, CDR2 LQKENI, per germline. This CDR3 contains 14 residues. Trimming left V 3 bases short and J 6 bases short, with 14 bases between. The CDR3 protein is CASSPGQRGSEAFF. The CDR3 coding sequence is TGTGCCAGCTCACCGGGACAAAGGGGCTCTGAAGCTTTCTTT.

The genes are TRBV5-8 and TRBJ2-7, with 7 positions matching TRBD1. Unmatched junction bases numbered 14, after V lost 4 bases and J lost 7 bases. This CDR3 region has 15 residues. The germline gives CDR1 SGHTS, CDR2 YDEGEE. The CDR3 DNA reads as TGTGCCAGCAGCCCATGGGGGAATACAGGGGTTGAGCAGTACTTC. Residues: CASSPWGNTGVEQYF.

The V and J genes are TRBV5-1 and TRBJ2-1; 11 nucleotides align to TRBD2. The junction had 4 bases not matched to a gene; V was cut back by 2 bases and J by 6 bases. This CDR3 region has 15 residues. Per germline, CDR1 SGHRS and CDR2 YFSETQ. The CDR3 region is CASSLLAGDPNEQFF. For the CDR3, the DNA is TGCGCCAGCAGCTTACTAGCGGGGGACCCCAATGAGCAGTTCTTC.

The rearrangement links TRBV27 to TRBJ2-7, with 7 bases matching TRBD1. J gave up 2 bases and V 6 bases, and 7 bases lay outside the gene matches. In germline, CDR1 is MNHEY, CDR2 SMNVEV (reference sequence). The CDR3 covers 14 residues. CDR3 bases: TGTGCCAGCAGCCACGACAGGGCGACCTACGAGCAGTACTTC. Amino acid sequence: CASSHDRATYEQYF.

This clone has only a few counts. The gene calls are TRBV28 and TRBJ1-2; 7 nucleotides agree with TRBD1. Per germline, CDR1 MDHEN and CDR2 SYDVKM. Germline trimming cut 5 bases from V and 4 bases from J; bases unmatched to any gene: 7. This CDR3 spans 14 amino acids. CDR3 in DNA: TGTGCCAGCAGTACGGGACAGATGGGCTATGGCTACACCTTC. Its protein is CASSTGQMGYGYTF.

The gene calls are TRBV11-2 and TRBJ1-6; possibly TRBD1 for D (5 bases). The length of the CDR3 is 14 residues. The V end lost 1 base, the J end lost 12 bases, and 13 bases lay between the germline ends. Germline V gene sequence: CDR1 SGHAT, CDR2 FQNNGV. The CDR3 nucleotides read TGTGCCAGCAGCTTAGGGTCGGGGGTCGGACCCCTCCACTTT. Protein product: CASSLGSGVGPLHF.

The chain links TRBV10-1 to TRBJ2-5; maybe TRBD1 (6 bases). The germline gives CDR1 WNHNN, CDR2 SYGVQD (reference sequence). The CDR3 consists of 13 residues. V lost 6 bases to trimming and J lost 7 bases, with 15 bases between them. This CDR3 is CASSSGTPGTQYF. The CDR3 nucleotides are TGCGCCAGCAGCTCCGGGACACCCGGGACCCAGTACTTC.

The table lists this clone with a few counts. V and J are TRBV10-3 and TRBJ1-1; D is ambiguous. CDR3 length: 12 amino acids. Germline values: CDR1 ENHRY, CDR2 SYGVKD. Trimming left V 5 bases short and J 1 base short, with 5 bases between. The CDR3, as DNA: TGTGCCATCAGTAGACAGAACACTGAAGCTTTCTTT. It is translated as CAISRQNTEAFF.

This rearrangement joins TRBV30 to TRBJ1-1; no clear D gene. Between the trimmed V and J ends, which lost 3 bases and 3 bases, there was a span of 8 bases. Germline V CDR1 and CDR2: GTSNPN, SVGIG (reference sequence). The CDR3 is 12 amino acids. This CDR3 is CAWRNEDTEAFF. DNA of the CDR3: TGTGCCTGGAGAAACGAGGACACTGAAGCTTTCTTT.

V is TRBV6-6 and J is TRBJ1-2; the match to TRBD1 covers 11 bases. V was clipped by 4 bases and J by 5 bases; unmatched bases: 9. The germline V gene has CDR1 MNHNY and CDR2 SVGAGI (reference sequence). The CDR3 spans 16 residues. DNA of the CDR3: TGTGCCAGCAGTTCCGGACAGGGGGCGCGATTATATGGCTACACCTTC. It translates to CASSSGQGARLYGYTF.

The V call is TRBV9, the J call TRBJ2-1; D remains unclear. Germline CDR1 is SGDLS and CDR2 is YYNGEE. V was clipped by 2 bases and J by 6 bases, with 9 bases between them. The CDR3 length is 13 residues. The CDR3 is CASSVSIGNEQFF. CDR3 sequence (DNA): TGTGCCAGCAGCGTCAGTATTGGCAATGAGCAGTTCTTC.

V and J are TRBV15 and TRBJ2-3; D is ambiguous. The CDR3 has 15 amino acids. In germline, CDR1 is LNHNV, CDR2 YYDKDF (reference sequence). V was clipped by 5 bases and J by 0 bases, with 12 bases between them. This CDR3 reads CATSFESPSTDTQYF. The CDR3, as DNA: TGTGCCACCAGCTTCGAGAGTCCTAGCACAGATACGCAGTATTTT.

The chain uses TRBV30 and TRBJ2-5; D is unresolved. CDR1 GTSNPN and CDR2 SVGIG come from the germline V gene (reference sequence). Trimming took off 1 base at V and 3 bases at J, with 3 bases between the two ends. CDR3 length equals 11 residues. The CDR3 protein is CAWSAKETQYF. For the CDR3, the DNA is TGTGCCTGGAGTGCTAAAGAGACCCAGTACTTC.

This chain uses TRBV30 with TRBJ1-6; TRBD1 matches 11 bases. Germline CDR1 and CDR2: GTSNPN and SVGIG (reference sequence). The CDR3 runs to 23 residues. Trimming took 0 bases from V and 7 from J; bases not matched to a gene: 26. In nucleotides, the CDR3 is TGTGCCTGGAGTGTGGACAGGGGGCTTGGACCCCTAATAGCATTAGGACCCAATTCACCCCTCCACTTT. Protein product: CAWSVDRGLGPLIALGPNSPLHF.

The J gene is TRBJ1-2, the V gene TRBV12-5; maybe TRBD1 (5 bases). V was cut by 1 base and J by 8 bases, with 11 bases left in between. The germline V gene encodes CDR1 LGHNT and CDR2 FRNRAP. The CDR3 contains 13 residues. CDR3 amino acids: CASGLGTGTGYTF. The DNA for the CDR3 is TGTGCTAGTGGTTTGGGAACAGGAACAGGCTACACCTTC. The whole variable domain, filled in from reference TRBV12-5 and TRBJ1-2, reads DARVTQTPRHKVTEMGQEVTMRCQPILGHNTVFWYRQTMMQGLELLAYFRNRAPLDDSGMPKDRFSAEMPDATLATLKIQPSEPRDSAVYFCASGLGTGTGYTFGSGTRLTVV.

This clone was counted between two and nine times. The chain recombines TRBV29-1 with TRBJ2-5; D uncertain. CDR1 and CDR2 (germline): SQVTM, ANQGSEA. The CDR3 is 12 amino acids. V shed 4 bases and J shed 2 bases, with 8 bases lying between them. As DNA, the CDR3 is TGCAGCGTTGGGGCAGGACAAGAGACCCAGTACTTC. Translated, it gives CSVGAGQETQYF.

This clone was detected a few times. The chain has TRBV5-6 and TRBJ2-3, with D maybe TRBD1 (5 bases). V was cut by 1 base and J by 3 bases, with 9 bases left in between. The CDR3 extends over 14 amino acids. CDR1 and CDR2 (germline): SGHDT, YYEEEE. CDR3 coding DNA: TGTGCCAGCAGCTTGATGCAGGGTACAGATACGCAGTATTTT. This gives the protein CASSLMQGTDTQYF.

The chain joins TRBV5-1 to TRBJ2-3; a possible D gene is TRBD2 (5 bases). The CDR3 is 15 residues long. Germline lookup yields CDR1 SGHRS and CDR2 YFSETQ. Trimming left V 0 bases short and J 2 bases short, with 10 bases between. CDR3 sequence: CASSLESGDTDTQYF. The CDR3, as DNA: TGCGCCAGCAGCTTGGAAAGCGGAGACACAGATACGCAGTATTTT.

This clone was counted only a few times. The chain is built from TRBV30 and TRBJ1-5; 8 bases fit TRBD1. This CDR3 is built from 14 residues. Germline CDR1 and CDR2: GTSNPN and SVGIG (reference sequence). J lost 2 bases, V lost 4 bases, and 4 bases had no gene match. The DNA of the CDR3 is TGTGCCTGGACCCCAGGGGGCGGCAATCAGCCCCAGCATTTT. As protein: CAWTPGGGNQPQHF.

This chain joins TRBV18 and TRBJ1-1; 7 nucleotides match TRBD1. J was trimmed by 8 bases and V by 4 bases; bases with no gene match: 4. Germline CDR1 and CDR2: KGHSH and LQKENI. The CDR3 is 12 residues long. The CDR3 bases are TGTGCCAGCTCACTCGACAGGGCCGAAGCTTTCTTT. As protein: CASSLDRAEAFF. Filled out from reference TRBV18 and TRBJ1-1, the complete variable domain reads NAGVMQNPRHLVRRRGQEARLRCSPMKGHSHVYWYRQLPEEGLKFMVYLQKENIIDESGMPKERFSAEFPKEGPSILRIQQVVRGDSAAYFCASSLDRAEAFFGQGTRLTVV.

This sequence joins TRBV7-9 and TRBJ1-1; D gene unclear. Germline CDR1 and CDR2: SEHNR and FQNEAQ (reference sequence). There are 16 residues in the CDR3. Trimming took 7 bases from V and 8 from J, leaving 26 bases between them. CDR3 nucleotide sequence: TGTGCCAGCATGGAGGGCTCAGCCTCGGGTCTGGGGGAAGCTTTCTTT. As protein: CASMEGSASGLGEAFF. The whole variable domain, remainder taken from reference TRBV7-9 and TRBJ1-1, is DTGVSQNPRHKITKRGQNVTFRCDPISEHNRLYWYRQTLGQGPEFLTYFQNEAQLEKSRLLSDRFSAERPKGSFSTLEIQRTEQGDSAMYLCASMEGSASGLGEAFFGQGTRLTVV.

The chain couples TRBV7-8 to TRBJ2-5; possibly TRBD2 for D (6 bases). CDR1 and CDR2 from the germline V gene are SGHVS and FQNEAQ. There are 14 residues in the CDR3. Trimming left V 4 bases short and J 1 base short, with 10 bases between. The CDR3 bases are TGTGCCAGCAGCTCCGCGGGGATCCAAGAGACCCAGTACTTC. Translated, it gives CASSSAGIQETQYF.

This rearrangement joins TRBV11-1 to TRBJ2-2; D call uncertain. The length of the CDR3 is 14 residues. Germline lookup yields CDR1 SGHAT and CDR2 FQDESV (reference sequence). V was pared by 1 base and J by 4 bases, with 7 bases between. The CDR3 DNA reads TGTGCCAGCAGCTTAGGTGGCCCCACCGGGGAGCTGTTTTTT. It is translated as CASSLGGPTGELFF. Full variable domain (outside the CDR3, taken from reference TRBV11-1 and TRBJ2-2): EAEVAQSPRYKITEKSQAVAFWCDPISGHATLYWYRQILGQGPELLVQFQDESVVDDSQLPKDRFSAERLKGVDSTLKIQPAELGDSAMYLCASSLGGPTGELFFGEGSRLTVL.